This record covers a single T cell receptor (beta chain). The antigen is unknown. These data are taken from a study of cytomegalovirus exposure and HLA in healthy donors. Overall study results and limits: According to a later analysis, most TCR beta chains associated with CMV appeared HLA-restricted.

V shed 3 bases and J shed 0 bases, with 9 bases lying between them. Germline CDR1 is ENHRY and CDR2 is SYGVKD. The CDR3 runs 14 residues. PCR primers comprised 60 Vbeta and 13 Jbeta primers. Data came from immunoSEQ multiplex PCR; TCRdb stores just in-frame clones and leaves some out. The table has more than 95,000 clones, around 74% seen once. This chain uses TRBV10-3 with TRBJ2-7; weak D call: TRBD2 (7 bases). The source material was PBMCs. This clonotype was obtained from a woman between 35 and 50 years old in good health and CMV-seropositive. The DNA of the CDR3 is TGTGCCATCAGTGAAGGGGGGGCCTCCTACGAGCAGTACTTC. This encodes CAISEGGASYEQYF.